Presented here are 20 T cell receptor beta chains from one specimen sequenced in a study of T cells in Graves' hyperthyroidism and ophthalmopathy. RNA transcripts gave rise to amplified TCR beta CDR3 regions. HTBI primers drove first-round RT-PCR of the TCR CDR3. TCRdb ran MiXCR on the multiplex PCR reads and lists one entry per CDR3 protein. The sample includes about 640,000 distinct CDR3 sequences, roughly 15% of them seen just once. The material sequenced was blood. All receptors derive from a woman aged 50 to 60 with Graves' ophthalmopathy.

This clonotype was counted many times. This chain links TRBV3-1 with TRBJ2-1; 8 bases are a match to TRBD2. Germline V lookup: CDR1 LGHDT, CDR2 YNNKEL (reference sequence). The CDR3 loop spans 19 amino acids. The V gene end was trimmed by 2 bases and the J gene end by 0 bases; junction bases not matched to a gene: 12. CDR3 DNA sequence: TGTGCCAGCAGCCAATCAGGGTGGTTAGCGGGAAGCTCCTACAATGAGCAGTTCTTC. Translating it yields CASSQSGWLAGSSYNEQFF.

This chain uses TRBV2 with TRBJ2-5, with D maybe TRBD2 (6 bases). The CDR3 loop spans 13 amino acids. The germline V and J ends were trimmed by 6 bases and 2 bases, with 10 bases remaining between them. Germline V gene lookup returns CDR1 SNHLY and CDR2 FYNNEI. CDR3 sequence (DNA): TGTGCCAGCAGATCCGGGAGACAAGAGACCCAGTACTTC. Protein: CASRSGRQETQYF.

This clonotype was counted only a few times. This rearrangement joins TRBV7-8 to TRBJ2-5; possibly TRBD2 for D (6 bases). The CDR3 extends over 16 amino acids. V lost 0 bases and J 8 bases, leaving 19 bases between the germline ends. The germline CDR1 and CDR2 sequences are SGHVS and FQNEAQ. CDR3 region: CASSLALSTAGSTQYF. CDR3 nucleotide sequence: TGTGCCAGCAGCTTAGCGTTGAGCACGGCGGGGAGTACCCAGTACTTC. Using reference TRBV7-8 and TRBJ2-5 for the parts outside the CDR3, the full variable domain is GAGVSQSPRYKVAKRGQDVALRCDPISGHVSLFWYQQALGQGPEFLTYFQNEAQLDKSGLPSDRFFAERPEGSVSTLKIQRTQQEDSAVYLCASSLALSTAGSTQYFGPGTRLLVL.

This clonotype was recorded many times. CDR3 region: CAWSGSGLITDTQYF. The CDR3 DNA is TGTGCCTGGAGTGGTTCGGGACTAATCACAGATACGCAGTATTTT. The chain employs TRBV30 and TRBJ2-3; 7 bases are a match to TRBD2. In germline, CDR1 is GTSNPN, CDR2 SVGIG (reference sequence). V lost 1 base, J lost 2 bases, and 6 bases stayed unmatched. The CDR3 runs 15 residues.

With regard to this clonotype: A read error may be the cause here, since a much bigger clone is one base away. The genes are TRBV12-3 or TRBV12-4 and TRBJ2-4; D is perhaps TRBD1 (5 bases). V lost 7 bases, J lost 9 bases, and 19 bases lay in between. The CDR3 spans 14 residues. CDR3 residues: CASTAGYREGIQYF. CDR3 DNA: TGTGCCAGCACAGCAGGGTATAGAGAAGGCATTCAGTACTTC.

The rearrangement links TRBV19 to TRBJ1-5; D gene ambiguous. Germline lookup yields CDR1 LNHDA and CDR2 SQIVND (reference sequence). V lost 7 bases and J lost 13, with 20 bases in between. This CDR3 is built from 13 residues. The CDR3 nucleotides are TGTGCCAGTACCCAGCCAGGAATGGAGTTGCAGCATTTT. This encodes CASTQPGMELQHF.

This clonotype was observed at least ten times. The chain carries TRBV2 and TRBJ1-1; D not resolved. The CDR3 has 15 residues. Germline V CDR1 and CDR2: SNHLY, FYNNEI. The V end was cut by 8 bases, the J end by 2 bases, with 18 bases between. The CDR3 spells CASVKLGGLNTEAFF. The CDR3 DNA reads TGTGCCAGCGTTAAATTGGGAGGACTAAACACTGAAGCTTTCTTT.

This clonotype was observed many times. This chain links TRBV18 with TRBJ2-7, with 12 bases fitting TRBD2. The CDR3 spans 14 residues. J was trimmed by 6 bases and V by 5 bases; bases with no gene match: 5. Germline CDR1 is KGHSH and CDR2 is LQKENI. The CDR3 DNA reads as TGTGCCAGCTCAAAGACTAGCGGGGGACCCGAGCAGTACTTC. Its protein product is CASSKTSGGPEQYF. Together with reference TRBV18 and TRBJ2-7, the CDR3 gives the full variable domain: NAGVMQNPRHLVRRRGQEARLRCSPMKGHSHVYWYRQLPEEGLKFMVYLQKENIIDESGMPKERFSAEFPKEGPSILRIQQVVRGDSAAYFCASSKTSGGPEQYFGPGTRLTVT.

This clonotype was recorded many times. The genes are TRBV7-9 and TRBJ2-3; 7 nucleotides agree with TRBD2. Germline CDR1 and CDR2: SEHNR and FQNEAQ (reference sequence). The ends lost 4 bases at V and 4 bases at J; junction bases unmatched: 11. This CDR3 is 16 amino acids long. CDR3 residues: CASSSLTRAGADTQYF. DNA for the CDR3: TGTGCCAGCAGCTCACTTACACGGGCGGGAGCAGATACGCAGTATTTT.

As regards this clonotype: Given a much more abundant clone one base away, this may be a read error. V gene TRBV20-1 combines with J gene TRBJ2-1, with a tentative D call TRBD1 (6 bases). This CDR3 contains 13 residues. The germline CDR1 and CDR2 sequences are DFQATT and SNEGSKA (reference sequence). CDR3 sequence reads: CSAPDRSCNEQFF. The CDR3 nucleotides read TGCAGTGCTCCCGACAGGTCCTGCAATGAGCAGTTCTTC.

This clonotype was counted at least ten times. The genes are TRBV7-2 and TRBJ1-1; D not resolved. The CDR3 extends over 14 amino acids. CDR1 and CDR2 from the germline V gene are SGHTA and FQGNSA. With 5 bases removed from V and 4 bases from J, the gap between germline ends came to 14 bases. The CDR3 region is CASSPNSRPTEAFF. DNA for the CDR3: TGTGCCAGCAGCCCCAACAGTAGGCCCACTGAAGCTTTCTTT.

The chain combines TRBV27 with TRBJ2-5; maybe TRBD1 (5 bases). Germline-derived CDR1 and CDR2 are MNHEY and SMNVEV (reference sequence). The CDR3 extends over 15 amino acids. V was pared by 5 bases and J by 4 bases, with 17 bases between. Written as DNA, the CDR3 is TGTGCCAGCAGTCCCCTTTTGGGTGGGGCAGAGACCCAGTACTTC. It codes for CASSPLLGGAETQYF.

The chain is built from TRBV10-3 and TRBJ2-7; D gene ambiguous. With 2 bases removed from V and 4 bases from J, the gap between germline ends came to 9 bases. Germline values: CDR1 ENHRY, CDR2 SYGVKD. The CDR3 sequence is 13 residues long. CDR3 residues: CAISEGPAYEQYF. CDR3 nucleotides: TGTGCCATCAGTGAGGGCCCGGCTTACGAGCAGTACTTC.

This clonotype was counted ten times or more. The chain recombines TRBV5-1 with TRBJ2-2; no firm D call. V was pared by 3 bases and J by 0 bases, with 15 bases between. CDR1 SGHRS and CDR2 YFSETQ come from the germline V gene. The CDR3 loop spans 17 amino acids. CDR3 region: CASSSTSGPTNTGELFF. The CDR3 coding sequence is TGCGCCAGCAGCTCCACCTCCGGCCCGACGAACACCGGGGAGCTGTTTTTT.

In this sample, this clonotype turned up many times. CDR3 sequence: CASSGGLAGPGEQFF. In DNA form, the CDR3 reads TGTGCCAGCAGCGGTGGACTAGCGGGGCCGGGTGAGCAGTTCTTC. The genes are TRBV7-2 and TRBJ2-1, with 12 bases lining up with TRBD2. The CDR3 runs 15 residues. Per the germline V gene, CDR1 is SGHTA and CDR2 is FQGNSA. Trimming took 5 bases from V and 9 from J; bases not matched to a gene: 8. The full variable domain, with the rest looked up from reference TRBV7-2 and TRBJ2-1, is GAGVSQSPSNKVTEKGKDVELRCDPISGHTALYWYRQSLGQGLEFLIYFQGNSAPDKSGLPSDRFSAERTGGSVSTLTIQRTQQEDSAVYLCASSGGLAGPGEQFFGPGTRLTVL.

The CDR3 sequence: CASSSPGSINEQFF. CDR3 bases: TGTGCCAGCAGCTCCCCGGGTAGTATCAATGAGCAGTTCTTC. The chain links TRBV7-3 to TRBJ2-1; D gene uncertain. V was pared by 4 bases and J by 6 bases, with 13 bases between. This CDR3 contains 14 residues. Germline V gene lookup returns CDR1 SGHTA and CDR2 FQGTGA.

The rearrangement uses TRBV15 and TRBJ2-1; D perhaps matches TRBD1 (8 bases). Germline lookup yields CDR1 LNHNV and CDR2 YYDKDF (reference sequence). This CDR3 spans 18 amino acids. V dropped 1 base and J dropped 10 bases, with 26 bases sitting between them. CDR3 sequence reads: CATSRVGTGSGTRREQFF. The DNA for the CDR3 is TGTGCCACCAGCAGAGTAGGGACAGGAAGCGGGACGCGGCGAGAGCAGTTCTTC.

This clonotype was seen a few times. The gene calls are TRBV28 and TRBJ1-6; TRBD1 might be the D (5 bases). From germline, CDR1 is MDHEN and CDR2 SYDVKM. Trimming stripped 5 bases from V and 4 bases from J, with 9 bases between. The length of the CDR3 is 14 residues. The CDR3 coding sequence is TGTGCCAGCAGTCACGACAGATATAATTCACCCCTCCACTTT. The encoded protein is CASSHDRYNSPLHF.

This chain connects TRBV29-1 to TRBJ2-1; D is possibly TRBD2 (5 bases). Germline lookup yields CDR1 SQVTM and CDR2 ANQGSEA. V lost 4 bases to trimming and J lost 10 bases, with 8 bases between them. The CDR3 consists of 10 residues. This CDR3 reads CSVVGVEQFF. CDR3 coding DNA: TGCAGCGTTGTCGGGGTGGAGCAGTTCTTC.

This clonotype was counted at least ten times. The genes are TRBV7-2 and TRBJ1-2, with 9 bases identical to TRBD1. V was clipped by 5 bases and J by 8 bases; unmatched bases: 9. There are 14 residues in the CDR3. CDR1 SGHTA and CDR2 FQGNSA come from the germline V gene. The CDR3 DNA reads TGTGCCAGCAGCCCGGACAGGGGACACCGGGGCTACACCTTC. Encoded protein: CASSPDRGHRGYTF.